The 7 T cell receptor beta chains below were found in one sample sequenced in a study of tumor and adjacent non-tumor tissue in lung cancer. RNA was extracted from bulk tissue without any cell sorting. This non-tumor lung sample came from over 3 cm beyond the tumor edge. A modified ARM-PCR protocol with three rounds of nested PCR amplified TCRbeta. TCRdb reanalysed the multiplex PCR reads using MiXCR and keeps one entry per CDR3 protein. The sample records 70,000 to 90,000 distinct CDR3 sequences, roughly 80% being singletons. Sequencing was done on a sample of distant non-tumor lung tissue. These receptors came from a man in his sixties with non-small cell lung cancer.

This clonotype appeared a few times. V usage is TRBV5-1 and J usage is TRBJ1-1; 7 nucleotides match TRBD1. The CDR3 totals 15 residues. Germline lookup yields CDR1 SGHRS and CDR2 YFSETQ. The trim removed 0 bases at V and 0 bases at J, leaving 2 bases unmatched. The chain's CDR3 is CASSLVQGMNTEAFF. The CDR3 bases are TGCGCCAGCAGCTTGGTACAGGGGATGAACACTGAAGCTTTCTTT.

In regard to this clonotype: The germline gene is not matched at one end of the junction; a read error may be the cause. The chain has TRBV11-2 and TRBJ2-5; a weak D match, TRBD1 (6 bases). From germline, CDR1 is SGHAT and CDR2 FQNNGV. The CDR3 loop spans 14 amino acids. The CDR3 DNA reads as TGTGCCAGCAGCTCACGACAGGTCCAAGAGGCCCAGTACTTC. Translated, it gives CASSSRQVQEAQYF.

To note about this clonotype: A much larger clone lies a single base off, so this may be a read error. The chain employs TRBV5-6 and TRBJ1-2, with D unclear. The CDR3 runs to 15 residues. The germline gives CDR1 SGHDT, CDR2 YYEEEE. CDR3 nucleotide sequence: TGTGCCTGCAGCTTGGCCGCAGGATCGGGGTATGGCTACACCTTC. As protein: CACSLAAGSGYGYTF.

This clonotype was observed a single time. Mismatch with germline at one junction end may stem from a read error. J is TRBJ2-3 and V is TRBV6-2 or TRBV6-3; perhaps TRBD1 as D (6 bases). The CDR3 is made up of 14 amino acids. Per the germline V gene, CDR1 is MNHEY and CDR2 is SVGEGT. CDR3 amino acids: CPSSYSDSTYTQYF. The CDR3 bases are TGTCCCAGCAGTTACTCGGACAGCACATATACGCAGTATTTT.

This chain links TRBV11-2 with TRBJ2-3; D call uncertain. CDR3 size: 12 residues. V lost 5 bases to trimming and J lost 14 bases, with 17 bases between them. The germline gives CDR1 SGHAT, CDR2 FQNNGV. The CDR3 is CASSRIQSMGYF. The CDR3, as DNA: TGTGCCAGCAGCCGTATCCAATCGATGGGGTATTTT.

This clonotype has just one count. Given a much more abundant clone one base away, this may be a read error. CDR3 residues: CASSNRDGGANVLAF. The CDR3 DNA reads as TGTGCCAGCAGCAACAGGGATGGAGGGGCCAACGTCCTGGCTTTC. This sequence joins TRBV5-5 and TRBJ2-6, with D perhaps assigned TRBD1 or TRBD2 (6 bases each). The CDR3 is 15 amino acids. Germline lookup yields CDR1 SGHKS and CDR2 YYEKEE (reference sequence).

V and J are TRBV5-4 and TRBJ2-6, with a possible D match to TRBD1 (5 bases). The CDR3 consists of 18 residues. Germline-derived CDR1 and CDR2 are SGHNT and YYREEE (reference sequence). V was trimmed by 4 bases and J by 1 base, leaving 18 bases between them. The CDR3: CASSLGAGPPSGANVLTF. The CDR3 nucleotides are TGTGCCAGCAGCCTTGGCGCAGGGCCTCCATCTGGGGCCAACGTCCTGACTTTC.